A single sample gave rise to the 26 T cell receptor beta chains below, sequenced in a study of Tregs in tolerant kidney transplant recipients. Sequencing was performed with immunoSEQ multiplex PCR; in TCRdb, only in-frame clones are kept and a portion is missing. The sample records 68,000 or so clones, roughly 89% being singletons. Sequenced material: CD4+ T cells from blood. Receptors were obtained from a human donor in good health.

This clone was picked up one time. The chain is built from TRBV7-2 and TRBJ1-2; D not resolved. The CDR3 has 14 amino acids. Germline CDR1 reads SGHTA; CDR2 reads FQGNSA. Trimming took 5 bases from V and 8 from J, leaving 18 bases between them. CDR3 amino acids: CASSPSHALSGYTF. Written as DNA, the CDR3 is TGTGCCAGCAGCCCGTCCCACGCATTGAGCGGCTACACCTTC.

The chain has TRBV4-3 and TRBJ2-2; tentative D call: TRBD2 (5 bases). The germline V gene encodes CDR1 LGHNA and CDR2 YSLEER. This CDR3 contains 15 residues. The V gene lost 4 bases and the J gene lost 4 bases, with 13 bases spanning the gap. CDR3 residues: CASSPRVRSTGELFF. For the CDR3, the DNA is TGCGCCAGCAGCCCGAGGGTCAGGAGCACCGGGGAGCTGTTTTTT.

The gene calls are TRBV2 and TRBJ1-2; no definite D call. The CDR3 has 13 residues. Trimming removed 8 bases from V and 3 bases from J, with 13 bases in between. Germline V gene lookup returns CDR1 SNHLY and CDR2 FYNNEI. This chain's CDR3 is CASGSKWDYGYTF. The CDR3 DNA reads TGTGCCAGCGGGAGCAAGTGGGACTATGGCTACACCTTC. Full variable domain (missing parts from reference TRBV2 and TRBJ1-2): EPEVTQTPSHQVTQMGQEVILRCVPISNHLYFYWYRQILGQKVEFLVSFYNNEISEKSEIFDDQFSVERPDGSNFTLKIRSTKLEDSAMYFCASGSKWDYGYTFGSGTRLTVV.

The chain joins TRBV29-1 to TRBJ1-5; D gene uncertain. The CDR3 consists of 12 residues. Deletions cut 4 bases from V and 4 bases from J, with 8 bases between. Germline loops: CDR1 SQVTM, CDR2 ANQGSEA. CDR3 nucleotide sequence: TGCAGCGTTGGGACGGCGAATCAGCCCCAGCATTTT. Protein: CSVGTANQPQHF.

This rearrangement joins TRBV5-1 to TRBJ1-5; D possibly corresponds to TRBD1 (6 bases). In germline, CDR1 is SGHRS, CDR2 YFSETQ. Trimming cost V 4 bases and J 1 base, with 9 bases left between them. The CDR3 has 14 amino acids. This CDR3 reads CASSLGQSNQPQHF. In DNA form, the CDR3 reads TGCGCCAGCAGCCTAGGACAGAGCAATCAGCCCCAGCATTTT.

The V and J genes are TRBV7-9 and TRBJ2-7; maybe TRBD2 (5 bases). Germline V gene data show CDR1 as SEHNR and CDR2 as FQNEAQ (reference sequence). Between the trimmed V and J ends, which lost 5 bases and 1 base, there was a span of 9 bases. CDR3 size: 13 residues. DNA for the CDR3: TGTGCCAGCAGCCGGACTCCATCCTACGAGCAGTACTTC. It yields the protein CASSRTPSYEQYF.

This clone came up once. The chain uses TRBV23-1 and TRBJ1-1, with 8 bases identical to TRBD1. TRBV23-1 is an ORF, with its function uncertain. The V segment lost 6 bases and the J segment 1 base; nucleotides outside the gene matches: 10. This CDR3 is 16 amino acids long. The CDR3 nucleotides read TGCGCCAGCAGGACAGGGGATCCCTGCTCGAACACTGAAGCTTTCTTT. As protein: CASRTGDPCSNTEAFF.

The chain joins TRBV7-9 to TRBJ2-1, with D possibly being TRBD1 (5 bases). This CDR3 is built from 15 residues. Trimming took 4 bases from V and 5 from J, leaving 15 bases between them. Germline loops: CDR1 SEHNR, CDR2 FQNEAQ (reference sequence). CDR3 nucleotide sequence: TGTGCCAGCAGCTCCTTCAGGGTTACCCACAATGAGCAGTTCTTC. Protein sequence: CASSSFRVTHNEQFF.

The rearrangement joins TRBV2 to TRBJ2-1; 13 nucleotides line up with TRBD2. In germline, CDR1 is SNHLY, CDR2 FYNNEI. V gave up 7 bases and J gave up 8 bases; unmatched junction bases: 8. The CDR3 has 15 residues. The CDR3 protein is CASKTGTSGIHEQFF. The CDR3 bases are TGTGCCAGCAAGACCGGGACTAGCGGGATCCATGAGCAGTTCTTC.

This chain links TRBV10-1 with TRBJ1-5; D is possibly TRBD1 (5 bases). The CDR3 length is 19 residues. Germline lookup yields CDR1 WNHNN and CDR2 SYGVQD (reference sequence). V was cut by 4 bases and J by 4 bases, with 26 bases left in between. The CDR3 protein is CASSGPPRRPRQWNQPQHF. Here the CDR3 DNA reads TGCGCCAGCAGTGGGCCGCCACGTAGACCGAGACAGTGGAATCAGCCCCAGCATTTT.

This chain uses TRBV7-2 with TRBJ2-7; D gene uncertain. The CDR3 has 14 amino acids. The ends were cut back, 0 bases at V and 7 bases at J, with 13 bases in the middle. The germline V gene encodes CDR1 SGHTA and CDR2 FQGNSA. CDR3 region: CASSLAADGREQYF. The CDR3 region has the DNA TGTGCCAGCAGCTTAGCCGCTGACGGTCGAGAGCAGTACTTC.

This chain joins TRBV14 and TRBJ2-3, with 10 bases lining up with TRBD2. CDR1 is SGHDN and CDR2 is FVKESK in the germline V gene. V lost 4 bases and J lost 0; bases outside the gene matches: 10. This CDR3 has 18 amino acids. CDR3 in DNA: TGTGCCAGCAGCCCACGAACCCAGGGACTAGCGAGCACAGATACGCAGTATTTT. Protein product: CASSPRTQGLASTDTQYF. Variable domain in full (rest from reference TRBV14 and TRBJ2-3): EAGVTQFPSHSVIEKGQTVTLRCDPISGHDNLYWYRRVMGKEIKFLLHFVKESKQDESGMPNNRFLAERTGGTYSTLKVQPAELEDSGVYFCASSPRTQGLASTDTQYFGPGTRLTVL.

This clone was observed a handful of times. The chain uses TRBV18 and TRBJ2-5; TRBD2 matches 8 bases. V lost 3 bases to trimming and J lost 5 bases; unmatched junction nucleotides: 11. The CDR3 is 16 amino acids. CDR1 and CDR2 from the germline V gene are KGHSH and LQKENI. The CDR3 DNA reads TGTGCCAGCTCACCTTACCGCGGGGGGCGCGCGGAGACCCAGTACTTC. This codes for CASSPYRGGRAETQYF.

The chain links TRBV11-1 to TRBJ2-5, with 11 bases fitting TRBD2. V dropped 3 bases and J dropped 0; count of bases not matched to a gene: 3. In germline, CDR1 is SGHAT, CDR2 FQDESV (reference sequence). The CDR3 sequence is 16 residues long. CDR3 coding DNA: TGTGCCAGCAGCTTGGGACTAGCGGTGTACCAAGAGACCCAGTACTTC. It is translated as CASSLGLAVYQETQYF.

V usage is TRBV7-2 and J usage is TRBJ2-7; 7 nucleotides line up with TRBD2. This CDR3 spans 12 amino acids. The germline gives CDR1 SGHTA, CDR2 FQGNSA. V dropped 5 bases and J dropped 6; count of bases not matched to a gene: 4. CDR3 residues: CASSPWTSEQYF. DNA of the CDR3: TGTGCCAGCAGCCCCTGGACTAGCGAGCAGTACTTC.

The genes are TRBV5-1 and TRBJ2-2, with a possible D match to TRBD2 (6 bases). The V and J ends lost 1 base and 1 base respectively, with 8 bases between them. CDR3 length equals 15 residues. Germline V gives CDR1 SGHRS, CDR2 YFSETQ. In DNA form, the CDR3 reads TGCGCCAGCAGCTTGATGGGACTGAACACCGGGGAGCTGTTTTTT. Its translation is CASSLMGLNTGELFF.

This CDR3 reads CASSYSHFKETQYF. The CDR3 coding sequence is TGTGCCAGCAGTTACTCGCACTTCAAGGAGACCCAGTACTTC. The chain links TRBV6-5 to TRBJ2-5, with no clear D. V was shortened by 0 bases and J by 5 bases, with 10 bases between the two germline ends. Germline V gives CDR1 MNHEY, CDR2 SVGAGI. The CDR3 is made up of 14 amino acids.

The chain is built from TRBV6-6 and TRBJ2-5; D possibly matches TRBD1 or TRBD2 (6 bases each). The CDR3 sequence is 15 residues long. CDR1 MNHNY and CDR2 SVGAGI come from the germline V gene (reference sequence). V dropped 4 bases and J dropped 5 bases, with 17 bases sitting between them. CDR3 loop: CASSSRGDQGETQYF. CDR3 nucleotide sequence: TGTGCCAGCAGTTCAAGGGGGGATCAGGGGGAGACCCAGTACTTC.

V usage is TRBV7-6 and J usage is TRBJ1-6; possible D gene TRBD1, 6 bases. Germline-derived CDR1 and CDR2 are SGHVS and FNYEAQ. The CDR3 covers 20 residues. The V gene lost 2 bases and the J gene lost 7 bases, with 27 bases spanning the gap. The CDR3 here is CASSLLFRRQGRPLNSPLHF. The CDR3, as DNA: TGTGCCAGCAGCTTATTATTCCGGCGGCAGGGGAGGCCCCTCAATTCACCCCTCCACTTT.

The chain recombines TRBV2 with TRBJ1-2, with 9 positions matching TRBD1. J lost 5 bases, V lost 6 bases, and 10 bases had no gene match. This CDR3 spans 15 amino acids. Per germline, CDR1 SNHLY and CDR2 FYNNEI. The CDR3 coding sequence is TGTGCCAGCAGGGGCCGGGACAGGGACCCGTATGGCTACACCTTC. Its protein product is CASRGRDRDPYGYTF.

V and J are TRBV7-8 and TRBJ1-1, with D maybe TRBD1 (6 bases). This CDR3 comprises 16 residues. V lost 2 bases and J 4 bases, leaving 17 bases between the germline ends. Germline values: CDR1 SGHVS, CDR2 FQNEAQ. The CDR3 sequence is CASSLRQRGSITEAFF. The DNA for the CDR3 is TGTGCCAGCAGCTTACGGCAGAGGGGGTCCATCACTGAAGCTTTCTTT.

The V call is TRBV11-2, the J call TRBJ2-1; no definite D call. This CDR3 has 16 amino acids. Per the germline V gene, CDR1 is SGHAT and CDR2 is FQNNGV. V was shortened by 5 bases and J by 7 bases, with 21 bases between the two germline ends. The CDR3 DNA reads TGTGCCAGCAGCCGTATGGACCGCCGGGCCATTAATGAGCAGTTCTTC. The encoded protein is CASSRMDRRAINEQFF.

The V gene is TRBV7-3, the J gene TRBJ1-1; D is undetermined. The V gene lost 0 bases and the J gene lost 11 bases, with 13 bases spanning the gap. Germline CDR1 SGHTA, CDR2 FQGTGA. CDR3 length: 13 amino acids. The CDR3 here is CASSLTRGSRAFF. The CDR3 DNA sequence: TGTGCCAGCAGCTTAACGCGGGGTTCTAGGGCTTTCTTT.

In DNA, the CDR3 is TGTGCCAGCAGTTTAGTCTCAGGGGGCACTGGAAACACCATATATTTT. Translated, it gives CASSLVSGGTGNTIYF. The V gene is TRBV28, the J gene TRBJ1-3, with TRBD1 matching over 8 bases. Per the germline V gene, CDR1 is MDHEN and CDR2 is SYDVKM. V was pared by 2 bases and J by 2 bases, with 5 bases of the junction left unmatched. The CDR3 spans 16 residues.

The chain carries TRBV11-2 and TRBJ2-1; 8 bases agree with TRBD2. The length of the CDR3 is 15 residues. V dropped 2 bases and J dropped 8; count of bases not matched to a gene: 8. Per the germline V gene, CDR1 is SGHAT and CDR2 is FQNNGV. The CDR3 sequence is CASSLNGGAFDEQFF. The CDR3, as DNA: TGTGCCAGCAGCTTAAACGGGGGGGCATTCGATGAGCAGTTCTTC.

This chain uses TRBV23-1 with TRBJ2-6, with D tentatively TRBD1 or TRBD2 (5 bases each). TRBV23-1 counts as an open reading frame of uncertain function. CDR3 length equals 19 residues. Trimming took 3 bases from V and 0 from J, leaving 18 bases between them. The CDR3 DNA reads as TGCGCCAGCAGTCATTCCTTCCCGGGACCTCCCTCTGGGGCCAACGTCCTGACTTTC. It translates to CASSHSFPGPPSGANVLTF.